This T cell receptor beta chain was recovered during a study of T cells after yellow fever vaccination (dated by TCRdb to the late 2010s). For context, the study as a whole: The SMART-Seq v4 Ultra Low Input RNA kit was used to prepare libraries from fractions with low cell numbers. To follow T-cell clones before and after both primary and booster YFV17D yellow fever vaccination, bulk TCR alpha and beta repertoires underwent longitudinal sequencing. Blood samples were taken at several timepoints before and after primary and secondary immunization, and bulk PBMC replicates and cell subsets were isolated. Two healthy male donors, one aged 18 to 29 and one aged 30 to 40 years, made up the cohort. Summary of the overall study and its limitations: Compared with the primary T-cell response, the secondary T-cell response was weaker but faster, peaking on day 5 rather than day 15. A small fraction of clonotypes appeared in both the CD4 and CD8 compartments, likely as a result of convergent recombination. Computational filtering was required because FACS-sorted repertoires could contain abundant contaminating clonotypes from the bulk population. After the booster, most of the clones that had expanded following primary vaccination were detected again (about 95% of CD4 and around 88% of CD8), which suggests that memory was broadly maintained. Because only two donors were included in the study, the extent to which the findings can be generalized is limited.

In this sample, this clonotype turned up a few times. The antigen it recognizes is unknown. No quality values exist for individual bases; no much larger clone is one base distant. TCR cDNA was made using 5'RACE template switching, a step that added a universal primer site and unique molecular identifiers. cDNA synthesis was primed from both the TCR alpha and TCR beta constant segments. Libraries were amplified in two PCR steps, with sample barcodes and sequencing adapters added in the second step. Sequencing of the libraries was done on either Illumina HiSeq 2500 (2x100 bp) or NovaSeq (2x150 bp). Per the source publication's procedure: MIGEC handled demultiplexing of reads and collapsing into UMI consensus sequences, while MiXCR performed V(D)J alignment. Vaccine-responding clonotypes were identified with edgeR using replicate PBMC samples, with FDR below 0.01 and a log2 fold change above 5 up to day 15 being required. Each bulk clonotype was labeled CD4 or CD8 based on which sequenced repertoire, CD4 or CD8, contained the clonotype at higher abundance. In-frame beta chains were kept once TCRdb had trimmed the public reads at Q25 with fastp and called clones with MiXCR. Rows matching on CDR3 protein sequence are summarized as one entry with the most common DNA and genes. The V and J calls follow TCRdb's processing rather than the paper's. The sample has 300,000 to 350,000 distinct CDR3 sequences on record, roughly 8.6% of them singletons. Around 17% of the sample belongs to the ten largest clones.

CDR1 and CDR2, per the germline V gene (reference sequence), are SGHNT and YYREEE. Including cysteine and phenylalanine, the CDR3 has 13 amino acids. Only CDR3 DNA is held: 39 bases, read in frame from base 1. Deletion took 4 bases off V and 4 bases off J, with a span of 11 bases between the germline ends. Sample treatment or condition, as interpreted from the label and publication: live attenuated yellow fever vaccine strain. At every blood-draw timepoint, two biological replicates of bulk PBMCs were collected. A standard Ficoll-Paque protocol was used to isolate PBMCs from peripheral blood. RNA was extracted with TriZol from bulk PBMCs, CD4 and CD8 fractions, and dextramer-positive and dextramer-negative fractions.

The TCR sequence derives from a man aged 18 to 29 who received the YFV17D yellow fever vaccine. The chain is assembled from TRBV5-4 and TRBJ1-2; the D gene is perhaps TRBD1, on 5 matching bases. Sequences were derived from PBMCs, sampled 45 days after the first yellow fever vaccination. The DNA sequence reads TGTGCCAGCAGCACCGACAGCCTCTATGGCTACACCTTC. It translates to CASSTDSLYGYTF.